This record concerns one T cell receptor beta chain sequence. The data derive from a study of blood T cell repertoires in COVID-19. CDR1 is MDHEN and CDR2 is SYDVKM in the germline V gene. Unmatched junction bases numbered 5, after V lost 7 bases and J lost 6 bases. This CDR3 region has 14 residues. Participants had their cohort set by participant-reported clinical history. Two negative PCRs, clearance, or symptom resolution characterized the recovered Cohort 3 donors. Assay used: immunoSEQ multiplex PCR; TCRdb lists only in-frame clones, some missing. Of 300,000 to 400,000 clones in the sample, around 91% were seen once.

The TCR originated in a man aged 18 to 29 who had recovered from COVID-19. V is TRBV28 and J is TRBJ2-1, with 11 bases that match TRBD2. Material for sequencing was PBMCs or T cells enriched from blood (not recorded which). CDR3 sequence: CASITSGGANEQFF. CDR3 nucleotide sequence: TGTGCCAGCATTACTAGCGGGGGAGCCAATGAGCAGTTCTTC.